These T cell receptor beta chains were read from a single sample in a study of blood T cell repertoires in COVID-19. Sequencing was performed with immunoSEQ multiplex PCR; in TCRdb, only in-frame clones are kept and a portion is missing. The table lists over 60,000 clones, 80% to 90% of them singletons. Specimen: peripheral blood. All receptors derive from a human donor in a cohort sampled during active COVID-19. CDR3s include the opening cysteine and the closing phenylalanine or tryptophan. Each record gives: D gene, V gene, clone size, J gene, CDR3 DNA, CDR3 protein. The D gene is left open where the match is weak. Not every row has a clone size; where given, it reads once, few, many or a size class.

>TRBD1|TRBV28|medium-sized|TRBJ2-1
TGTGCCACTTCCTGGCGGACAGGCACAACCAATGAGCAGTTCTTC
CATSWRTGTTNEQFF
>.|TRBV6-6|.|TRBJ1-6
TGTGCCAGCAGTTACTCGAAAGAGTATTCACCCCTCCACTTT
CASSYSKEYSPLHF
>.|TRBV7-3|.|TRBJ1-1
TGTGCCAGCAGCTCCCCCCCCCATACTGAAGCTTTCTTT
CASSSPPHTEAFF
>TRBD1|TRBV18|.|TRBJ2-2
TGTGCCAGCTCACCACGGACAGGGGTTGACACCGGGGAGCTGTTTTTT
CASSPRTGVDTGELFF
>TRBD1|TRBV5-6|.|TRBJ1-2
TGTGCCAGCAGTAAACAGGGGGATGGCTACACCTTC
CASSKQGDGYTF
>.|TRBV18|.|TRBJ1-2
TGTGCCAGCTCACCACCGTCCGGGATCTATGGCTACACCTTC
CASSPPSGIYGYTF
>.|TRBV24-1|.|TRBJ2-2
TGTGCCACCTCTGGCCAAACCGGGGAGCTGTTTTTT
CATSGQTGELFF
>TRBD2|TRBV27|.|TRBJ2-7
TGTGCCAGCAGTTTTGGACTAGCAACCGGCGAGCAGTACTTC
CASSFGLATGEQYF
>.|TRBV10-3|.|TRBJ1-5
TGTGCCATCAGTGGGGGGGAGGACAATTATCAGCCCCAGCATTTT
CAISGGEDNYQPQHF
>.|TRBV24-1|.|TRBJ1-2
TGTGCCACATACTCAGGGGACTATGGCTACACCTTC
CATYSGDYGYTF
>.|TRBV4-2|.|TRBJ1-1
TGTGCCAGCAGCCCAGCAGGGAACACTGAAGCTTTCTTT
CASSPAGNTEAFF
>TRBD1|TRBV30|.|TRBJ2-7
TGTGCCAGTTCCGGGACAGTCTCCTACGAGCAGTACTTC
CASSGTVSYEQYF
>TRBD1|TRBV19|once|TRBJ1-1
TGTGCCAGTAATCTGGGACAGGGAGGGATCACTGAAGCTTTCTTT
CASNLGQGGITEAFF
>TRBD2|TRBV9|few|TRBJ2-7
TGTGCCAGCAGCGCAAGCGGGAGGCTGGACGAGCAGTACTTC
CASSASGRLDEQYF
>.|TRBV29-1|.|TRBJ2-3
TGCAGCGTTGAAAGGGGTCCAGATACGCAGTATTTT
CSVERGPDTQYF
>TRBD1|TRBV5-4|.|TRBJ2-3
TGTGCCAGCAGCTTCCAGGGGGGCACAGATACGCAGTATTTT
CASSFQGGTDTQYF
>.|TRBV9|.|TRBJ2-3
TGTGCCAGCAGCGCTTTCACAGATACGCAGTATTTT
CASSAFTDTQYF
>.|TRBV5-1|.|TRBJ1-6
TGCGCCAGCAGCCTCGGACAGCCTAATTCACCCCTCCACTTT
CASSLGQPNSPLHF
>TRBD1|TRBV10-2|.|TRBJ1-1
TGCGCCAGCCGGACAGGGGGGACTGAAGCTTTCTTT
CASRTGGTEAFF
>.|TRBV6-5|.|TRBJ2-1
TGTGCCAGCAGTTACTCGGGGACGACAGGACATGAGATCTTC
CASSYSGTTGHEIF
>.|TRBV18|.|TRBJ1-1
TGTGCCAGCTCACCAAGTGAGAACAGGGTTTTTCAAGGGACTGAAGCTTTCTTT
CASSPSENRVFQGTEAFF
>TRBD2|TRBV28|.|TRBJ2-1
TGTGCCAGCAGTCAAGGGACTAGTCAATATGATGAGCAGTTCTTC
CASSQGTSQYDEQFF
>.|TRBV11-2|.|TRBJ2-5
TGTGCCAGCAGCTTAGATCCTCGGAGTCAACAAGAGACCCAGTACTTC
CASSLDPRSQQETQYF
>.|TRBV5-6|.|TRBJ1-4
TGTGCCAGCAGCTTCGAGGGATATAATGAAAAACTGTTTTTT
CASSFEGYNEKLFF
>.|TRBV7-3|.|TRBJ1-2
TGTGCCAGCAGCCCGGGGGGAGGGAACTATGGCTACACCTTC
CASSPGGGNYGYTF
>TRBD2|TRBV29-1|.|TRBJ2-1
TGCAGCGTCCGGACTAGCGGGAGCGGGAATGAGCAGTTCTTC
CSVRTSGSGNEQFF
>.|TRBV9|once|TRBJ1-1
TGTGCCAGCAGCGTAGATCCCGGCACTGAAGCTTTCTTT
CASSVDPGTEAFF
>TRBD2|TRBV28|few|TRBJ2-7
TGTGCCAGCAGTTTGCCCACCGCCGGGACTAGCGGGATCTACGAGCAGTACTTC
CASSLPTAGTSGIYEQYF
>.|TRBV11-1|few|TRBJ2-7
TGTGCCAGCAGCTTCGTCGACGGAGGATACGAGCAGTACTTC
CASSFVDGGYEQYF
>.|TRBV6-6|.|TRBJ2-3
TGTGCCAGCAGTCGACAGTTTAGCACAGATACGCAGTATTTT
CASSRQFSTDTQYF
>.|TRBV27|once|TRBJ2-5
TGTGCCAGCAGTCGGACCCGGGGGGAGACCCAGTACTTC
CASSRTRGETQYF
>.|TRBV4-3|.|TRBJ2-1
TGCGCCAGCAGCCAAGAGTTTGATCCGGAAAGCGGCTCCTACAATGAGCAGTTCTTC
CASSQEFDPESGSYNEQFF
>TRBD2|TRBV5-6|.|TRBJ2-7
TGTGCCAGCAGCCTGGAGGCTAGCGGGACGTTCGAGCAGTACTTC
CASSLEASGTFEQYF
>.|TRBV2|.|TRBJ2-7
TGTGCCAGCAGGGATGGGCTAGCTGTTTCCGAGCAGTACTTC
CASRDGLAVSEQYF
>TRBD2|TRBV6-5|.|TRBJ2-7
TGTGCCAGCATGACTAGCGGGAACTACGAGCAGTACTTC
CASMTSGNYEQYF
>.|TRBV28|.|TRBJ2-3
TGTGCCAGCAGCTCCCGACTCCCGCCAGCGCAGTATTTT
CASSSRLPPAQYF
>TRBD2|TRBV19|few|TRBJ2-1
TGTGCCACGGGGGGAGGAAATACCAATGAGCAGTTCTTC
CATGGGNTNEQFF
>TRBD1|TRBV7-9|few|TRBJ2-7
TGTGCCAGCAGCGATGGGGACAGTCCCTACGAGCAGTACTTC
CASSDGDSPYEQYF
>TRBD1|TRBV28|.|TRBJ1-1
TGTGCCAGCAGTTTATCGGACAGGGTGAACACTGAAGCTTTCTTT
CASSLSDRVNTEAFF
>TRBD1|TRBV4-2|.|TRBJ1-2
TGTGCCAGCAGCCTTGACTCAGGGGGCTCGATGGGCGGCTACACCTTC
CASSLDSGGSMGGYTF
>TRBD2|TRBV6-5|.|TRBJ2-5
TGTGCCAGCAGTTTACTAGCGGGAGTAGGAGAGACCCAGTACTTC
CASSLLAGVGETQYF
>TRBD2|TRBV28|.|TRBJ2-3
TGTGCCAGCAGTTTTAGCGGGAGGGGCACAGATACGCAGTATTTT
CASSFSGRGTDTQYF
>.|TRBV2|.|TRBJ2-7
TGTGCCAGCAGGGTAGGGGCGGCGTTCTCCTACGAGCAGTACTTC
CASRVGAAFSYEQYF
>.|TRBV11-2|once|TRBJ2-5
TGTGCCAGCAGCTGGACAGAGGGGGAGACCCAGTACTTC
CASSWTEGETQYF
>TRBD1|TRBV2|.|TRBJ2-7
TGTGCCAGCAGTGGAGCCTCCGGGACAGGCCACTACGAGCAGTACTTC
CASSGASGTGHYEQYF
>TRBD1|TRBV19|.|TRBJ2-2
TGTGCGAGTCCGGGACAGGGGCCCATGAACACCGGGGAGCTGTTTTTT
CASPGQGPMNTGELFF
>TRBD1|TRBV2|once|TRBJ1-5
TGTGCCAGCAGGACCGTCCCAGGGGGATCAAATCAGCCCCAGCATTTT
CASRTVPGGSNQPQHF
>TRBD2|TRBV29-1|.|TRBJ2-1
TGCAGCGCAAGAGCGGGAGGAAATGAGCAGTTCTTC
CSARAGGNEQFF
>TRBD1|TRBV28|.|TRBJ1-1
TGTGCCAGTCGACAGGGTTACACTGAAGCTTTCTTT
CASRQGYTEAFF
>.|TRBV4-3|.|TRBJ1-4
TGCGCCAGCAGCCAAGAATGGCAGGGCTGGGGGGCAACTAATGAAAAACTGTTTTTT
CASSQEWQGWGATNEKLFF